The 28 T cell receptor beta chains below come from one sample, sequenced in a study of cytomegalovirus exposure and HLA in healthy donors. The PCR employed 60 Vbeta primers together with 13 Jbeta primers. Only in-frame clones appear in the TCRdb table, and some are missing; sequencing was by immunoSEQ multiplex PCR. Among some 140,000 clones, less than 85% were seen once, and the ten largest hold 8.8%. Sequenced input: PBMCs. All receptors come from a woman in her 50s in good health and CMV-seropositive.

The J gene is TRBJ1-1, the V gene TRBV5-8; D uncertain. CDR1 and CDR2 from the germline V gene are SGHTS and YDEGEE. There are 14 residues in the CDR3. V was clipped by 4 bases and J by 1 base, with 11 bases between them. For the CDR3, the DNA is TGTGCCAGCAGCCGCGGCTTTAGGAACACTGAAGCTTTCTTT. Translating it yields CASSRGFRNTEAFF.

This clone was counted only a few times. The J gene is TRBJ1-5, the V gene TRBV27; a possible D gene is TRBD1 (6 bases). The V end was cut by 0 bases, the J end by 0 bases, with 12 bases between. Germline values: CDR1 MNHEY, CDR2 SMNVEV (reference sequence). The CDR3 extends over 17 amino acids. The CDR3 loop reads CASSLSVRGYSNQPQHF. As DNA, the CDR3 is TGTGCCAGCAGTTTATCCGTCAGGGGTTATAGCAATCAGCCCCAGCATTTT.

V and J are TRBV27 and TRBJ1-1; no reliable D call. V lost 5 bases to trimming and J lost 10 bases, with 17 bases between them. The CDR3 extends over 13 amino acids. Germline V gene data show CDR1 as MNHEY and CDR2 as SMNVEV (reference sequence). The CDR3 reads CASSTLPPVRAFF. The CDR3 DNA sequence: TGTGCCAGCAGTACCCTACCCCCGGTACGAGCTTTCTTT.

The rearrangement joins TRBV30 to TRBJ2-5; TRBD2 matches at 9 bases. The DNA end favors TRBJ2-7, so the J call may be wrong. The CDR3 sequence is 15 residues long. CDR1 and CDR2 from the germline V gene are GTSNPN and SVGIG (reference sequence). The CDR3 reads CAWSGGAGGSYEQYF. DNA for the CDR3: TGTGCCTGGTCCGGCGGAGCGGGGGGATCCTACGAGCAGTACTTC.

CDR3 residues: CASRPPSGGETQYF. CDR3 in DNA: TGTGCCTCCAGGCCCCCTAGCGGGGGTGAGACCCAGTACTTC. This chain links TRBV10-3 with TRBJ2-5; 10 nucleotides line up with TRBD2. V trimming: 11 bases; J trimming: 5 bases; junction bases outside the gene matches: 11. The CDR3 length is 14 residues. Germline values: CDR1 ENHRY, CDR2 SYGVKD.

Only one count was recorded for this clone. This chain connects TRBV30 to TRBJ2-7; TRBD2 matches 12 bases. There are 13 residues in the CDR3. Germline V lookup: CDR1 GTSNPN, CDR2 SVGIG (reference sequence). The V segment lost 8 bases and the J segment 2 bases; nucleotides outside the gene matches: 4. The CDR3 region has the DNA TGTGCCACAGCTAGCGGGGGGGCCTACGAGCAGTACTTC. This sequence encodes CATASGGAYEQYF.

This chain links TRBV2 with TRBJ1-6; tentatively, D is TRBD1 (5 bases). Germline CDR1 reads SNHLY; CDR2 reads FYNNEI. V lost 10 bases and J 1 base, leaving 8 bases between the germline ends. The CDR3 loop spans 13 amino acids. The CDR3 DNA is TGTGCCACCGGGGGATCCTATAATTCACCCCTCCACTTT. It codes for CATGGSYNSPLHF.

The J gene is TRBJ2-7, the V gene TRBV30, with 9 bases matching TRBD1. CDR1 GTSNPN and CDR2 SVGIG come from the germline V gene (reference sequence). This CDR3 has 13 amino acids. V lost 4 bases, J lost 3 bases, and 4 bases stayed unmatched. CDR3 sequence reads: CAWTRDRDYEQYF. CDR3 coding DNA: TGTGCCTGGACGAGGGACAGGGACTACGAGCAGTACTTC.

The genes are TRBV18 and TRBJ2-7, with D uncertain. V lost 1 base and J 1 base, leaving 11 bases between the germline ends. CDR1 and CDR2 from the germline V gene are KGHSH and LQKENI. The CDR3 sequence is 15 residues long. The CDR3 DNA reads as TGTGCCAGCTCACCACTGATAACAGCTTCCTACGAGCAGTACTTC. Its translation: CASSPLITASYEQYF.

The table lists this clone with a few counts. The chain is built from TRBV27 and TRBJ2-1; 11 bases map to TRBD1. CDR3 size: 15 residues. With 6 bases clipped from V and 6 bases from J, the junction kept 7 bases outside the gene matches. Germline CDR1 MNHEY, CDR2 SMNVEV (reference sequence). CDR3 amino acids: CASRAGTGGTNEQFF. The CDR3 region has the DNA TGTGCCAGCAGAGCCGGGACAGGGGGTACCAATGAGCAGTTCTTC.

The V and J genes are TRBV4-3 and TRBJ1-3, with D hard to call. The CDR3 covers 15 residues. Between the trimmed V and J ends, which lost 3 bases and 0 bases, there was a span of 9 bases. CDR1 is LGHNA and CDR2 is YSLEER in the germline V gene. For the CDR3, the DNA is TGCGCCAGCAGCCAGCTGGGCCCCTCTGGAAACACCATATATTTT. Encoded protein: CASSQLGPSGNTIYF.

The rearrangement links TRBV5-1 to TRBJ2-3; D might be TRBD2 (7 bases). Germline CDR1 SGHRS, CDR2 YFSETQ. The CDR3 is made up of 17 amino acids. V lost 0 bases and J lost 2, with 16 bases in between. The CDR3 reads CASSLGLGGGFTDTQYF. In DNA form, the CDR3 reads TGCGCCAGCAGCTTGGGATTGGGGGGGGGCTTCACAGATACGCAGTATTTT.

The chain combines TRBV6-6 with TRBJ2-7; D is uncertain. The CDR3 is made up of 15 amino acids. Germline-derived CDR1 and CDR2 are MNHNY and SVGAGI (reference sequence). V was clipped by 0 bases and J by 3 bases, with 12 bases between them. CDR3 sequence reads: CASSYSPGLLYEQYF. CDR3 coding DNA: TGTGCCAGCAGTTACTCACCAGGTCTTCTCTACGAGCAGTACTTC.

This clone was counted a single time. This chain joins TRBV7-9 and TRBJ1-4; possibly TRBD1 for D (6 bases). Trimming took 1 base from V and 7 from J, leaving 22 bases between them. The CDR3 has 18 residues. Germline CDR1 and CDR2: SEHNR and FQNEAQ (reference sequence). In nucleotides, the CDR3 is TGTGCCAGCAGCTTAGACCCTACCCCGGGGGGGCGACCTGAAAAACTGTTTTTT. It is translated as CASSLDPTPGGRPEKLFF.

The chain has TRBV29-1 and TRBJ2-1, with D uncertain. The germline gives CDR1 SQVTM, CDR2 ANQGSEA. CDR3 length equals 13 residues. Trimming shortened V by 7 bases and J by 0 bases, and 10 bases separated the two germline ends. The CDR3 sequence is CSGTTPSYNEQFF. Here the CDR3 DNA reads TGCAGCGGCACTACCCCCTCCTACAATGAGCAGTTCTTC.

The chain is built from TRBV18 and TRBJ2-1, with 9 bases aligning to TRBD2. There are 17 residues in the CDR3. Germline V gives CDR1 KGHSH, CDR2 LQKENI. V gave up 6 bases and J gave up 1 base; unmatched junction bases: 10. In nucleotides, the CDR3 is TGTGCCAGCTCTCACAGACTAGCGGCCCCATCCTACAATGAGCAGTTCTTC. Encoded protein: CASSHRLAAPSYNEQFF.

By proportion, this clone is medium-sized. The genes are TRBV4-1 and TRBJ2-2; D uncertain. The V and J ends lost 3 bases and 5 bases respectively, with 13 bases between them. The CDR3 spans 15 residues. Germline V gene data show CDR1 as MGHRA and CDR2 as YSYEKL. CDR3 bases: TGCGCCAGCAGCCATCTGAGTACCGAGACCGGGGAGCTGTTTTTT. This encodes CASSHLSTETGELFF.

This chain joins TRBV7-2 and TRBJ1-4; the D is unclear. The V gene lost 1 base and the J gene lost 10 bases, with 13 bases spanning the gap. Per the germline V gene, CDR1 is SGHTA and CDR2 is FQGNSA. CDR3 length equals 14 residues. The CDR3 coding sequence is TGTGCCAGCAGCTTAGTTGACCTGACGGGAAAACTGTTTTTT. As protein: CASSLVDLTGKLFF.

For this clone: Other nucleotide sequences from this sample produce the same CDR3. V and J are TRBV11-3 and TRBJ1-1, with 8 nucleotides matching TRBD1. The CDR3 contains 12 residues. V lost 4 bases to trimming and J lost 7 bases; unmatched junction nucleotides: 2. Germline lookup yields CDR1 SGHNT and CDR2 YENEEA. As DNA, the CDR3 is TGTGCCAGCAGCTCCGGACAGGGTGAAGCTTTCTTT. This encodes CASSSGQGEAFF.

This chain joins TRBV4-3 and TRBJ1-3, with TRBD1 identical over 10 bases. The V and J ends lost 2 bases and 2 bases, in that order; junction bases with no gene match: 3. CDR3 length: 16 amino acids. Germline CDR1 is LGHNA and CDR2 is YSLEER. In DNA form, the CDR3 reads TGCGCCAGCAGCCAACGGGACAGGGGACCTGGAAACACCATATATTTT. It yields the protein CASSQRDRGPGNTIYF.

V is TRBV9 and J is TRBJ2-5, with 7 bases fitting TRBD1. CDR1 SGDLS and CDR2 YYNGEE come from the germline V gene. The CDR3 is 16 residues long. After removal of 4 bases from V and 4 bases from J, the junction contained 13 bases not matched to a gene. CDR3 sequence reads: CASSPRQGISGETQYF. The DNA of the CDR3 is TGTGCCAGCAGCCCGCGACAGGGAATATCGGGAGAGACCCAGTACTTC.

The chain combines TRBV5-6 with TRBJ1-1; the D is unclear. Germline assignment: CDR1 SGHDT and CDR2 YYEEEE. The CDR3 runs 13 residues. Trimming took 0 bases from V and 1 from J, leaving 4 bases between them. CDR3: CASSLGRNTEAFF. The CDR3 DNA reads TGTGCCAGCAGCTTGGGTAGGAACACTGAAGCTTTCTTT. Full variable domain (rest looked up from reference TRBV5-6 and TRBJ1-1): DAGVTQSPTHLIKTRGQQVTLRCSPKSGHDTVSWYQQALGQGPQFIFQYYEEEERQRGNFPDRFSGHQFPNYSSELNVNALLLGDSALYLCASSLGRNTEAFFGQGTRLTVV.

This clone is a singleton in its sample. CDR3 loop: CASSSYDSALMEQFF. Here the CDR3 DNA reads TGTGCCAGCAGCTCGTACGACAGTGCCCTGATGGAGCAGTTCTTC. V gene TRBV5-6 combines with J gene TRBJ2-1; a weak D match, TRBD1 (5 bases). The V end was cut by 3 bases, the J end by 10 bases, with 20 bases between. The length of the CDR3 is 15 residues. The germline V gene has CDR1 SGHDT and CDR2 YYEEEE.

This CDR3 is CASSSGGVADTQYF. The CDR3 DNA sequence: TGTGCCAGCAGCTCTGGGGGGGTGGCAGATACGCAGTATTTT. This chain links TRBV7-3 with TRBJ2-3; TRBD2 aligns across 7 bases. CDR1 and CDR2 (germline): SGHTA, FQGTGA. Trimming cost V 4 bases and J 4 bases; bases outside gene matches: 5. The CDR3 consists of 14 residues. The full variable domain, with the rest looked up from reference TRBV7-3 and TRBJ2-3, is GAGVSQTPSNKVTEKGKYVELRCDPISGHTALYWYRQSLGQGPEFLIYFQGTGAADDSGLPNDRFFAVRPEGSVSTLKIQRTERGDSAVYLCASSSGGVADTQYFGPGTRLTVL.

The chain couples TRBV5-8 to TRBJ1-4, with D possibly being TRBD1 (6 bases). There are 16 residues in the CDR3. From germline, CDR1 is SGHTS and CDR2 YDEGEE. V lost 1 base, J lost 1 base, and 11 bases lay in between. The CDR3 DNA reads TGTGCCAGCAGCTTGCGGGGGGCAGGAACTAATGAAAAACTGTTTTTT. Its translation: CASSLRGAGTNEKLFF.

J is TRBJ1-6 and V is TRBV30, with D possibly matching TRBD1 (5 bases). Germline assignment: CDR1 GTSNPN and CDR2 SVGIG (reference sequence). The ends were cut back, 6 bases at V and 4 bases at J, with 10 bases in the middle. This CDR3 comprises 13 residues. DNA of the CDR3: TGTGCCTGCCGGAGGGGATATAATTCACCCCTCCACTTT. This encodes CACRRGYNSPLHF.

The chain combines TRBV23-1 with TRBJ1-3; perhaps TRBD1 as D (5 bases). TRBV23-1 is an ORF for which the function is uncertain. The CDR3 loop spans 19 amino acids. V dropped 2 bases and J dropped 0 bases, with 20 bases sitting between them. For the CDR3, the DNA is TGCGCCAGCAGTCAAGGCCGAGCACTGGACACACACTCTGGAAACACCATATATTTT. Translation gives CASSQGRALDTHSGNTIYF.

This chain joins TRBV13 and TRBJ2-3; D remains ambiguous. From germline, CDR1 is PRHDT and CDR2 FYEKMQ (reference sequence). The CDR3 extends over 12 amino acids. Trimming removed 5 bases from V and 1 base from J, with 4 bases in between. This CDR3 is CASSLRTDTQYF. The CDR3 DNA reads TGTGCCAGCAGCCTTCGCACAGATACGCAGTATTTT.